Each of the 20 T cell receptor beta chains below was sequenced from the same sample in a study of shared clonotypes between healthy human individuals. Using immunoSEQ multiplex PCR, the repertoire was profiled, and TCRdb retains in-frame clones only, with some absent. There are 2 million to 2.5 million clones in the sample; around 90% occur only once, and about 0.36% lies in the top ten. The sample was naive CD4+ T cells from PBMCs. Stated subset: CD45RA+ positively selected. The receptors were gathered from a man aged 18-30 years in good health. Some clones in this sample may be carry-over from other donors' samples.

The J gene is TRBJ1-2, the V gene TRBV5-6; 7 nucleotides match TRBD1. The CDR3 covers 15 residues. Germline assignment: CDR1 SGHDT and CDR2 YYEEEE. The V and J ends lost 5 bases and 1 base, in that order; junction bases with no gene match: 8. The CDR3 nucleotides are TGTGCCAGCAGGAGGACCGGGACAGTTAACTATGGCTACACCTTC. Translation: CASRRTGTVNYGYTF.

The chain joins TRBV18 to TRBJ2-6; D call uncertain. V was clipped by 3 bases and J by 4 bases, with 10 bases between them. Germline V gene lookup returns CDR1 KGHSH and CDR2 LQKENI. The CDR3 contains 15 residues. The CDR3 spells CASSPVQPGANVLTF. The CDR3 DNA follows: TGTGCCAGCTCACCTGTACAACCCGGGGCCAACGTCCTGACTTTC.

The rearrangement links TRBV6-1 to TRBJ1-1; no definite D call. Germline V gene lookup returns CDR1 MNHNS and CDR2 SASEGT. CDR3 length equals 12 residues. Trimming pared 6 bases from V and 0 bases from J, leaving 5 bases between. The chain's CDR3 is CASRQMNTEAFF. Here the CDR3 DNA reads TGTGCCAGCAGGCAGATGAACACTGAAGCTTTCTTT.

V usage is TRBV5-1 and J usage is TRBJ2-3, with 13 bases identical to TRBD2. CDR1 is SGHRS and CDR2 is YFSETQ in the germline V gene. The V gene end was trimmed by 4 bases and the J gene end by 3 bases; junction bases not matched to a gene: 11. CDR3 length equals 18 residues. CDR3 sequence (DNA): TGCGCCAGCAGCCCGGGACTAGCGGGATCAACAGGGACAGATACGCAGTATTTT. Its protein is CASSPGLAGSTGTDTQYF. Filled out from reference TRBV5-1 and TRBJ2-3, the complete variable domain reads KAGVTQTPRYLIKTRGQQVTLSCSPISGHRSVSWYQQTPGQGLQFLFEYFSETQRNKGNFPGRFSGRQFSNSRSEMNVSTLELGDSALYLCASSPGLAGSTGTDTQYFGPGTRLTVL.

A single count supports this clone. The chain couples TRBV28 to TRBJ1-1; possible D gene TRBD1, 5 bases. CDR1 and CDR2 (germline): MDHEN, SYDVKM. The V and J ends lost 7 bases and 2 bases respectively, with 20 bases between them. The CDR3 covers 16 residues. CDR3 bases: TGTGCCAGCATCCCCTGGGGGGAATCTGGAAACACTGAAGCTTTCTTT. Residues: CASIPWGESGNTEAFF.

The chain carries TRBV5-4 and TRBJ2-1, with 12 bases identical to TRBD2. This CDR3 contains 17 residues. CDR1 and CDR2 (germline): SGHNT, YYREEE (reference sequence). The V gene end was trimmed by 0 bases and the J gene end by 5 bases; junction bases not matched to a gene: 6. The DNA for the CDR3 is TGTGCCAGCAGCTTGGCCCTAGCGGGAGGGCGCCACAATGAGCAGTTCTTC. Protein product: CASSLALAGGRHNEQFF.

The chain couples TRBV7-3 to TRBJ2-7, with no clear D. V lost 5 bases, J lost 6 bases, and 14 bases lay in between. This CDR3 has 13 residues. Germline V gives CDR1 SGHTA, CDR2 FQGTGA. The chain's CDR3 is CASSPQPRREQYF. DNA for the CDR3: TGTGCCAGCAGCCCCCAGCCAAGACGCGAGCAGTACTTC.

The V and J genes are TRBV30 and TRBJ1-3; D is perhaps TRBD1 (6 bases). The V end was cut by 8 bases, the J end by 0 bases, with 11 bases between. The germline gives CDR1 GTSNPN, CDR2 SVGIG (reference sequence). The CDR3 totals 13 residues. CDR3 protein: CAQVRGSGNTIYF. DNA for the CDR3: TGTGCCCAAGTCAGGGGCTCTGGAAACACCATATATTTT.

This sequence joins TRBV6-5 and TRBJ2-7; D ambiguous. The CDR3 consists of 14 residues. V lost 1 base and J lost 3, with 10 bases in between. Germline assignment: CDR1 MNHEY and CDR2 SVGAGI. The CDR3 DNA sequence: TGTGCCAGCAGTTACTTTGATACTCACTACGAGCAGTACTTC. Its translation is CASSYFDTHYEQYF.

The chain couples TRBV5-4 to TRBJ2-3, with 7 bases aligning to TRBD2. This CDR3 comprises 13 residues. Germline V gene data show CDR1 as SGHNT and CDR2 as YYREEE (reference sequence). Trimming at V came to 6 bases and at J to 0 bases, leaving 1 base not matched to a gene. The DNA of the CDR3 is TGTGCCAGCACTAGCGGTAGCACAGATACGCAGTATTTT. Residues: CASTSGSTDTQYF.

This clone occurred once. Other nucleotide sequences from this sample produce the same CDR3. CDR3 protein: CASSIRGPTEAFF. For the CDR3, the DNA is TGTGCCAGTAGTATCAGGGGGCCCACTGAAGCTTTCTTT. This chain uses TRBV19 with TRBJ1-1; 8 bases map to TRBD1. The germline CDR1 and CDR2 sequences are LNHDA and SQIVND (reference sequence). CDR3 length: 13 residues. The ends lost 3 bases at V and 4 bases at J; junction bases unmatched: 1.

This chain joins TRBV18 and TRBJ1-1; D call uncertain. Trimming removed 2 bases from V and 4 bases from J, with 14 bases in between. The CDR3 spans 15 residues. Germline V gene data show CDR1 as KGHSH and CDR2 as LQKENI. The CDR3 region is CASSPALGFSTEAFF. CDR3 DNA sequence: TGTGCCAGCTCACCAGCTTTGGGGTTTTCCACTGAAGCTTTCTTT.

The chain has TRBV27 and TRBJ2-3, with a tentative D call TRBD1 (5 bases). The CDR3 spans 18 residues. The V end was cut by 8 bases, the J end by 2 bases, with 26 bases between. Looked up from germline, CDR1 is MNHEY and CDR2 is SMNVEV (reference sequence). CDR3 in amino acids: CASVSRGLPNRYTDTQYF. Here the CDR3 DNA reads TGTGCCAGCGTTAGTAGGGGTCTACCGAACCGCTACACAGATACGCAGTATTTT.

This clone was detected once. V gene TRBV6-1 combines with J gene TRBJ2-7; D uncertain. Germline CDR1 MNHNS, CDR2 SASEGT. The V end was cut by 4 bases, the J end by 0 bases, with 10 bases between. This CDR3 contains 14 residues. The CDR3 region is CASSGVLSSYEQYF. CDR3 in DNA: TGTGCCAGCAGTGGGGTCCTCAGCTCCTACGAGCAGTACTTC.

The J gene is TRBJ2-1, the V gene TRBV15; D possibly corresponds to TRBD2 (6 bases). CDR3 length: 11 residues. From germline, CDR1 is LNHNV and CDR2 YYDKDF (reference sequence). Trimming stripped 8 bases from V and 13 bases from J, with 15 bases between. This chain's CDR3 is CATRKEGPQFF. The CDR3 DNA sequence: TGTGCCACCCGCAAGGAGGGACCCCAGTTCTTC.

V is TRBV5-1 and J is TRBJ1-2; no firm D call. The length of the CDR3 is 13 residues. V gave up 4 bases and J gave up 3 bases, with 10 bases separating them. Germline-derived CDR1 and CDR2 are SGHRS and YFSETQ. CDR3 in DNA: TGCGCCAGCAGCGCTCCGGAATACTATGGCTACACCTTC. It specifies CASSAPEYYGYTF.

V gene TRBV10-3 combines with J gene TRBJ1-1; TRBD1 is a possible D gene (5 bases). Germline values: CDR1 ENHRY, CDR2 SYGVKD. The CDR3 extends over 15 amino acids. V was clipped by 7 bases and J by 4 bases, with 19 bases between them. CDR3 loop: CAIKLDGTVGTEAFF. The CDR3 nucleotides read TGTGCCATCAAGTTGGATGGGACGGTGGGCACTGAAGCTTTCTTT.

The chain couples TRBV28 to TRBJ2-7; possibly TRBD2 for D (6 bases). Germline CDR1 MDHEN, CDR2 SYDVKM. V was trimmed by 7 bases and J by 5 bases, leaving 18 bases between them. The CDR3 is made up of 14 amino acids. The CDR3: CASMSGDPLHEQYF. The CDR3 DNA sequence: TGTGCCAGCATGTCGGGGGACCCACTCCACGAGCAGTACTTC.

J is TRBJ2-3 and V is TRBV7-3, with 8 positions matching TRBD2. The germline V gene encodes CDR1 SGHTA and CDR2 FQGTGA. Trimming took 2 bases from V and 1 from J; bases not matched to a gene: 5. This CDR3 is 16 amino acids long. For the CDR3, the DNA is TGTGCCAGCAGCTTATCCCTAGCGGGCCGCACAGATACGCAGTATTTT. Protein: CASSLSLAGRTDTQYF.

The chain recombines TRBV10-2 with TRBJ1-4; 9 bases are a match to TRBD1. J gave up 5 bases and V 6 bases, and 4 bases lay outside the gene matches. The V gene's germline CDR1 is WSHSY and CDR2 SAAADI. CDR3 length equals 14 residues. The CDR3, as DNA: TGCGCCAGCAGGCCCGGGACAGGGAATGAAAAACTGTTTTTT. Translated, it gives CASRPGTGNEKLFF.